This TCR beta chain was identified during a study of T cells in Graves' hyperthyroidism and ophthalmopathy. Study-level background: Peripheral blood was drawn at first diagnosis, prior to all treatment.

Using RNA transcripts as the source, TCR beta CDR3 regions were amplified. HTBI primers were employed in a first-round RT-PCR of the TCR CDR3. TCRdb reprocessed the multiplex PCR reads via MiXCR and lists one record per CDR3 protein. The data show more than 550,000 distinct CDR3 sequences, with 18% seen just once and 15% to 20% held by the top ten. Every diagnosis used clinical symptoms, serum thyroxine and TRAb, thyroid ultrasound and orbital computed tomography. Sampled blood dates from first hyperthyroidism diagnosis, and it precedes any ophthalmopathy symptoms. Concerning this clonotype itself: The antigen is undetermined. At one boundary the junction diverges from the germline segment, which might be a read error.

Germline lookup yields CDR1 SSHAT and CDR2 FNYEAQ (reference sequence). The CDR3 contains 16 residues. General observations from the study: From stable hyperthyroidism, ophthalmopathy was set apart by a 13 V-J model.

The V gene is TRBV7-7, the J gene TRBJ2-5, with TRBD2 identical over 9 bases. The sequence derives from a woman between 50 and 59 years old with Graves' hyperthyroidism that later progressed to Graves' ophthalmopathy. The sequenced sample consisted of blood. In DNA, the CDR3 is TGTGCTAGCAGCTTGGGAGCGGGGGGCTCCCAAGAGACCCAGTACTTC. Translation: CASSLGAGGSQETQYF.